This T cell receptor beta chain emerged from a study of T cell responses to AZD1222 COVID-19 vaccine. The repertoire was sequenced with immunoSEQ multiplex PCR; TCRdb's copy has only in-frame clones and lacks some. The table shows 100,000 to 150,000 clones, with approximately 91% occurring only once. Findings and caveats of the study: Baseline seropositives among AZD1222 recipients totaled only 5 or 6.

Losses at the gene ends were 4 bases for V and 9 bases for J; bases not matched to a gene: 12. The CDR3 loop spans 16 amino acids. The germline V gene has CDR1 KGHSH and CDR2 LQKENI. A few counts support this clone. The antigen is unknown. The source was peripheral blood, collected 28 days after the second AZD1222 dose. The chain couples TRBV18 to TRBJ2-1; the match to TRBD2 covers 10 bases. This receptor was obtained from an adult who received the AZD1222 COVID-19 vaccine. The CDR3 region is CASSRRWGLALIEQFF. DNA of the CDR3: TGTGCCAGCTCACGCAGATGGGGACTAGCGTTAATTGAGCAGTTCTTC.